The T cell receptor (beta chain) under discussion was sequenced for a study of tumor-infiltrating lymphocytes in localized non-small cell lung cancer. TCRdb's table, derived via immunoSEQ multiplex PCR, lists solely in-frame clones and lacks some. Counted here are 24,000 or so clones, 69% occurring once; the ten biggest clones make up roughly 14%. Trimming pared 2 bases from V and 2 bases from J, leaving 16 bases between. The CDR3 has 16 residues. Comments on this clone: Its antigen is not known.

Study conclusions and caveats: TCR sequencing covered a subset of patients with enough tissue.

V and J are TRBV23-1 and TRBJ2-7; no clear D. Being an ORF, TRBV23-1 has a function that is uncertain. The TCR originated in a human donor with non-small cell lung cancer. The specimen sequenced was lung tumor tissue. Here the CDR3 DNA reads TGCGCCAGCAGTCAAACCCCCGGAACTTGGCCCTACGAGCAGTACTTC. It encodes CASSQTPGTWPYEQYF.